The 4 T cell receptor beta chains listed next were all sequenced from one sample in a study of technical replicates of blood from several donors. The method was immunoSEQ multiplex PCR; TCRdb's version includes in-frame clones alone and lacks a portion of them. Of 80,000 or so clones in the sample, around 96% are singletons; the top ten hold about 0.2%. Sequencing was carried out using T cells isolated from PBMCs. These receptor sequences come from a human donor in good health.

This chain uses TRBV7-9 with TRBJ1-2; D ambiguous. The V end lost 4 bases, the J end lost 3 bases, and 12 bases lay between the germline ends. The CDR3 has 14 residues. Germline values: CDR1 SEHNR, CDR2 FQNEAQ (reference sequence). The CDR3 reads CASSSQEGDYGYTF. CDR3 in DNA: TGTGCCAGCAGCTCCCAAGAGGGCGACTATGGCTACACCTTC.

This chain joins TRBV9 and TRBJ2-2; 7 nucleotides agree with TRBD1. The V segment lost 3 bases and the J segment 6 bases; nucleotides outside the gene matches: 2. This CDR3 region has 13 residues. Germline V CDR1 and CDR2: SGDLS, YYNGEE. The CDR3 region has the DNA TGTGCCAGCAGCGAAACAGGGGCCGGGGAGCTGTTTTTT. Translated: CASSETGAGELFF.

This chain connects TRBV5-6 to TRBJ2-1; D is perhaps TRBD1 (5 bases). The CDR3 covers 13 residues. From germline, CDR1 is SGHDT and CDR2 YYEEEE. V lost 5 bases, J lost 9 bases, and 15 bases lay in between. The CDR3 here is CASRTDSRSEQFF. The CDR3 DNA is TGTGCCAGCAGGACAGATAGTAGGTCTGAGCAGTTCTTC.

Of note for this clone: One end of the junction varies from germline; a read error may be responsible. V is TRBV10-3 and J is TRBJ1-5; TRBD1 might be the D (6 bases). The germline CDR1 and CDR2 sequences are ENHRY and SYGVKD. The CDR3 is 21 residues long. This CDR3 reads CAIRESASLGQGKNSNQPQHF. As DNA, the CDR3 is TGTGCCATCAGGGAGTCCGCATCCCTCGGGCAGGGGAAAAATAGCAATCAGCCCCAGCATTTT.